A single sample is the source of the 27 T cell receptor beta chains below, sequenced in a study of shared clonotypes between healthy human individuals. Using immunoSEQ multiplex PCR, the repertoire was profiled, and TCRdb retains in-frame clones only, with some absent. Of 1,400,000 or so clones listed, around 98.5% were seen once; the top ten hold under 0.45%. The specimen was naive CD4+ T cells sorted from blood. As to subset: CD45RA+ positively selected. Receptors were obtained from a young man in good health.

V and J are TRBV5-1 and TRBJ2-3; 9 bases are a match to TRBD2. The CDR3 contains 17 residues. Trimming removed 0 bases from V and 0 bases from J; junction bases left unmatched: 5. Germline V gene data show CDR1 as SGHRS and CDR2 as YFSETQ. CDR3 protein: CASSLDPSGTSTDTQYF. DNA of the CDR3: TGCGCCAGCAGCTTGGACCCTAGCGGGACTAGCACAGATACGCAGTATTTT.

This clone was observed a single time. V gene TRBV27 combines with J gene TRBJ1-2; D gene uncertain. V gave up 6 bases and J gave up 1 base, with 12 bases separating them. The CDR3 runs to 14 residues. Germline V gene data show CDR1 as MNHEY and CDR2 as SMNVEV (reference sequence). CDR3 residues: CASRSAEFNYGYTF. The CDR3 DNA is TGTGCCAGCAGGTCGGCTGAGTTTAACTATGGCTACACCTTC.

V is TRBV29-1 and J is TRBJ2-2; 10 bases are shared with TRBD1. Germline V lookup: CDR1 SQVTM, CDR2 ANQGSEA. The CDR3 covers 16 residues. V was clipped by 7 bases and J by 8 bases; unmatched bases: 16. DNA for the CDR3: TGCAGCGCCTCATCCGGGACAGGGGTTCTTCCAGGGGAGCTGTTTTTT. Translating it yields CSASSGTGVLPGELFF.

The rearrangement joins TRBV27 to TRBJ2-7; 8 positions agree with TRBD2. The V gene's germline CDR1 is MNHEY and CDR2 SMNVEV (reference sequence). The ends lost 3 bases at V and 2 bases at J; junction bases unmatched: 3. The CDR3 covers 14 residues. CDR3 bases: TGTGCCAGCAGTTTTTCCGGGGGGGCCTACGAGCAGTACTTC. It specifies CASSFSGGAYEQYF.

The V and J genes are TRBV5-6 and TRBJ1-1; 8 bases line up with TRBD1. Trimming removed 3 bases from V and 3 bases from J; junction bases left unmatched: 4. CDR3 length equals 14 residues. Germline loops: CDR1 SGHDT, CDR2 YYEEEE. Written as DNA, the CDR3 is TGTGCCAGCAGCTCAGGACAGGGCTACACTGAAGCTTTCTTT. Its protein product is CASSSGQGYTEAFF.

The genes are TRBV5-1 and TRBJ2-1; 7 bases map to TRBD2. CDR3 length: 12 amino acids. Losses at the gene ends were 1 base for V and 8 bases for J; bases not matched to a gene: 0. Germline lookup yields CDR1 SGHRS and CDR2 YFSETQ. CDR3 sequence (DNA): TGCGCCAGCAGCTTGAGCGGGGATGAGCAGTTCTTC. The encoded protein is CASSLSGDEQFF.

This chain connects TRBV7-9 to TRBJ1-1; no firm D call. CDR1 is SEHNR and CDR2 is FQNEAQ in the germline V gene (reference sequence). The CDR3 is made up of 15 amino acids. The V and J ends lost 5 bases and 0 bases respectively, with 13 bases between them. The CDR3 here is CASSGSRELNTEAFF. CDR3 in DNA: TGTGCCAGCAGCGGGTCCCGAGAACTGAACACTGAAGCTTTCTTT.

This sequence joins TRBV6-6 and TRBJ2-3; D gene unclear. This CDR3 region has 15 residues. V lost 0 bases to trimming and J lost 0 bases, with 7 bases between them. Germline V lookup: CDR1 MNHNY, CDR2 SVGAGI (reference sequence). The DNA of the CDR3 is TGTGCCAGCAGTTACTCGGGGATCAGCACAGATACGCAGTATTTT. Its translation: CASSYSGISTDTQYF.

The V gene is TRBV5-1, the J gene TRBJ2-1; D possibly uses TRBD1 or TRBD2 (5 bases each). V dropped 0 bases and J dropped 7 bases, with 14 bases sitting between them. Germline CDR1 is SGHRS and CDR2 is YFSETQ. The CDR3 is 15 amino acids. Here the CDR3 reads CASSLGQGVVNEQFF. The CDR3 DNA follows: TGCGCCAGCAGCTTGGGGCAGGGAGTTGTGAATGAGCAGTTCTTC. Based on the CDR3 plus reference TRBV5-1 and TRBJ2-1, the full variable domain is KAGVTQTPRYLIKTRGQQVTLSCSPISGHRSVSWYQQTPGQGLQFLFEYFSETQRNKGNFPGRFSGRQFSNSRSEMNVSTLELGDSALYLCASSLGQGVVNEQFFGPGTRLTVL.

The DNA for the CDR3 is TGCAGTGCTAGAGAACAGGGTAGGGACACCTTC. This sequence encodes CSAREQGRDTF. The gene calls are TRBV20-1 and TRBJ1-2, with TRBD1 as a possible D gene (6 bases). The germline V gene encodes CDR1 DFQATT and CDR2 SNEGSKA (reference sequence). Between the trimmed V and J ends, which lost 0 bases and 12 bases, there was a span of 11 bases. The CDR3 length is 11 residues.

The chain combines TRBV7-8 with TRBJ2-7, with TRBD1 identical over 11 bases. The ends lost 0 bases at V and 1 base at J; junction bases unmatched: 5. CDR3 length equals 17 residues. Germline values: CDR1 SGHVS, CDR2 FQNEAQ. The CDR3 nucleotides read TGTGCCAGCAGCTTAGCGACCGGGACAGGGGGATCCTACGAGCAGTACTTC. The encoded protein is CASSLATGTGGSYEQYF.

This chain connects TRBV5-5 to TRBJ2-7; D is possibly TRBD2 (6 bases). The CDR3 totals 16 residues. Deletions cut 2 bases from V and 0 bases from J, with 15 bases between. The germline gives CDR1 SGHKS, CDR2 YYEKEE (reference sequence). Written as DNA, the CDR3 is TGTGCCAGCAGCTTCGGAGGGGCCGTGAGCTCCTACGAGCAGTACTTC. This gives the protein CASSFGGAVSSYEQYF.

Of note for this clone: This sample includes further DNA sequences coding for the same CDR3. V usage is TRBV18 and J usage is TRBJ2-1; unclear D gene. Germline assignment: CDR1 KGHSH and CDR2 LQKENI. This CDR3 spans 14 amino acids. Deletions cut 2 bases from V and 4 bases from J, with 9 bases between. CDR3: CASSPTRSYNEQFF. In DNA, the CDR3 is TGTGCCAGCTCACCAACCCGTTCGTACAATGAGCAGTTCTTC.

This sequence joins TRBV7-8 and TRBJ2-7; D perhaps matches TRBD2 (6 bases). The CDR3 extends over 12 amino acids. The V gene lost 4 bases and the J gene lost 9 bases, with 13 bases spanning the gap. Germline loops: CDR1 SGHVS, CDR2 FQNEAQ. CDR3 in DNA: TGTGCCAGCAGCTCAGACGGGAGAAGGCAGTACTTC. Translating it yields CASSSDGRRQYF.

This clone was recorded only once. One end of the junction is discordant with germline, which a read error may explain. CDR3 region: CAWSSRVNQDF. CDR3 bases: TGTGCCTGGAGTTCCAGAGTTAATCAGGATTTT. This sequence joins TRBV30 and TRBJ2-3; D remains unclear. This CDR3 contains 11 residues. CDR1 and CDR2 from the germline V gene are GTSNPN and SVGIG (reference sequence).

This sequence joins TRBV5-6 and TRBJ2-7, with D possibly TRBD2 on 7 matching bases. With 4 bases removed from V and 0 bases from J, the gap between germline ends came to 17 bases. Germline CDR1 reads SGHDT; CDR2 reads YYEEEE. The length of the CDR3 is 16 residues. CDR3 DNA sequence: TGTGCCAGCAGCGCTAGACGGGGGGCGAGCTCCTACGAGCAGTACTTC. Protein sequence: CASSARRGASSYEQYF.

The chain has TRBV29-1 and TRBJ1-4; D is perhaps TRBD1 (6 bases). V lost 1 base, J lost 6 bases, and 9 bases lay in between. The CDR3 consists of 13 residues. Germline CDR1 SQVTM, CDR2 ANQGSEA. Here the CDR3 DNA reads TGCAGCGTTGAAGTAGAGGGGGATGAAAAACTGTTTTTT. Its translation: CSVEVEGDEKLFF.

CDR3 coding DNA: TGCGCCAGCAGCTGGCGGGCGAACACCGGGGAGCTGTTTTTT. Residues: CASSWRANTGELFF. The genes are TRBV5-1 and TRBJ2-2; possible D gene TRBD2, 5 bases. Trimming stripped 3 bases from V and 0 bases from J, with 6 bases between. Germline assignment: CDR1 SGHRS and CDR2 YFSETQ. The CDR3 extends over 14 amino acids.

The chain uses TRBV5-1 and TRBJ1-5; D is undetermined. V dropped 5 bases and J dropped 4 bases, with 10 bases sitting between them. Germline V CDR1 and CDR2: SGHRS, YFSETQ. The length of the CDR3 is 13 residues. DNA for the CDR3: TGCGCCAGCAGTTCTGACGCGAATCAGCCCCAGCATTTT. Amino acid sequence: CASSSDANQPQHF. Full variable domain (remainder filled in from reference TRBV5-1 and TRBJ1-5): KAGVTQTPRYLIKTRGQQVTLSCSPISGHRSVSWYQQTPGQGLQFLFEYFSETQRNKGNFPGRFSGRQFSNSRSEMNVSTLELGDSALYLCASSSDANQPQHFGDGTRLSIL.

As DNA, the CDR3 is TGTGCCAGCAGCGGCTTTTTCGGACTAGCGGGAGGCGCCACCTCCTACGAGCAGTACTTC. Encoded protein: CASSGFFGLAGGATSYEQYF. The J gene is TRBJ2-7, the V gene TRBV28; 14 nucleotides agree with TRBD2. The CDR3 totals 20 residues. Germline loops: CDR1 MDHEN, CDR2 SYDVKM. The V segment lost 6 bases and the J segment 0 bases; nucleotides outside the gene matches: 16. The full variable domain, with the rest looked up from reference TRBV28 and TRBJ2-7, is DVKVTQSSRYLVKRTGEKVFLECVQDMDHENMFWYRQDPGLGLRLIYFSYDVKMKEKGDIPEGYSVSREKKERFSLILESASTNQTSMYLCASSGFFGLAGGATSYEQYFGPGTRLTVT.

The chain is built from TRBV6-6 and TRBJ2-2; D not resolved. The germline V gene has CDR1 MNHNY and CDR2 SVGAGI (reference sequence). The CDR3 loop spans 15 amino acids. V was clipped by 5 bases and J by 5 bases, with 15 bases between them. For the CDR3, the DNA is TGTGCCAGCAGTGACCCCGGGTCGAGGACCGGGGAGCTGTTTTTT. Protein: CASSDPGSRTGELFF.

The CDR3 loop reads CASSPKDFSGANVLTF. CDR3 in DNA: TGCGCCAGCAGCCCCAAGGATTTCTCTGGGGCCAACGTCCTGACTTTC. The chain uses TRBV5-1 and TRBJ2-6; no reliable D call. Germline values: CDR1 SGHRS, CDR2 YFSETQ. Trimming cost V 4 bases and J 0 bases, with 11 bases left between them. The CDR3 is 16 amino acids.

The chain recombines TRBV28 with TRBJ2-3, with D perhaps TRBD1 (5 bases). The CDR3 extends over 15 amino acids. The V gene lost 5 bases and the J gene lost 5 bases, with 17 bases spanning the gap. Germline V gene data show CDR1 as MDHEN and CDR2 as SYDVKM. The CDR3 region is CASSPITGAGDTQYF. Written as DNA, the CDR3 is TGTGCCAGCAGTCCTATAACAGGCGCCGGAGATACGCAGTATTTT.

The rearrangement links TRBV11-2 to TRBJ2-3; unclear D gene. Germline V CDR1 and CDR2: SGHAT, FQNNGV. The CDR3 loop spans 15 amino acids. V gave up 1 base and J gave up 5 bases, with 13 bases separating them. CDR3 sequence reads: CASSLVVGRGDTQYF. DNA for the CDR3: TGTGCCAGCAGCTTAGTGGTGGGAAGAGGAGATACGCAGTATTTT.

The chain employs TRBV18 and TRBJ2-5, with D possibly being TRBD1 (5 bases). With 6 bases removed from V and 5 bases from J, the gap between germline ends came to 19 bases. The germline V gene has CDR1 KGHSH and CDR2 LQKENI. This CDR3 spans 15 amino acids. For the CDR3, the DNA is TGTGCCAGCTCTCCCCGGACAAATCTCCAGGAGACCCAGTACTTC. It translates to CASSPRTNLQETQYF.

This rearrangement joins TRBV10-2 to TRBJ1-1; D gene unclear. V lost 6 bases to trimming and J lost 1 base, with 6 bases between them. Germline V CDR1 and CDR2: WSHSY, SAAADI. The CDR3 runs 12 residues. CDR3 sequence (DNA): TGCGCCAGCAGGGCTCGGAACACTGAAGCTTTCTTT. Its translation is CASRARNTEAFF.

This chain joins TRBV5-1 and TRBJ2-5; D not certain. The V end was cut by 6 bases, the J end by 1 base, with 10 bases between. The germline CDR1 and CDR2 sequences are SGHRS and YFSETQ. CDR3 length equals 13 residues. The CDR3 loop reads CASTRTPQETQYF. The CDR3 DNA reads TGCGCCAGCACCCGTACCCCCCAAGAGACCCAGTACTTC.